The clone carrying this T cell receptor (beta chain) was observed at least ten times. Its antigen is still unknown. The source of the sample is a study of identical twins. Study conclusions and caveats: Abundant beta clonotypes from cord blood bore fewer insertions; memory repertoires lacked this pattern. Out-of-frame beta sequences exhibited a weaker degree of excess twin sharing. Partial confounding of zero-insertion analyses by invariant MAIT and iNKT cells was possible.

Trimming removed 4 bases at V and 6 bases at J, with 12 bases between. The CDR3 is 14 residues long. The V gene's germline CDR1 is LGHNA and CDR2 YNFKEQ. MiXCR was run by TCRdb on the 5' RACE reads, yielding one entry per CDR3 protein. The data hold 400,000 to 500,000 distinct CDR3 sequences, with 14% observed a single time. These same data were also listed under a study on yellow fever vaccine responses in identical twins.

The gene calls are TRBV4-2 and TRBJ2-2, with a weak D call TRBD1 (5 bases). The source is a woman between 18 and 29 years old in good health. The specimen sequenced was CD4+ T cells sorted from blood. Written as DNA, the CDR3 is TGTGCCAGCAGCCTAAGGAAGGGGCCCGGGGAGCTGTTTTTT. Translating it yields CASSLRKGPGELFF.